This T cell receptor (beta chain) comes out of a study of T cells in Graves' hyperthyroidism and ophthalmopathy. Among the patients, aged 18 to 65, hyperthyroidism was newly diagnosed and had lasted under 2 months. Exclusion followed for patients with uncontrolled infection, other autoimmune disease, pregnancy or lactation. There were TCR beta CDR3 regions amplified from RNA transcripts. Carried out on the TCR CDR3, a first-round RT-PCR used the HTBI primer set. TCRdb re-derived calls from the multiplex PCR reads in MiXCR, one entry per CDR3 protein. This table has approximately 590,000 distinct CDR3 sequences, just over 45% appearing once. Points from the study as a whole: For ophthalmopathy, model prediction preceded onset by a median 6.5 months. Ophthalmopathy was told apart from stable hyperthyroidism by a 13 V-J model.

CDR3 size: 13 residues. The germline V gene encodes CDR1 ENHRY and CDR2 SYGVKD. V lost 6 bases to trimming and J lost 8 bases, with 16 bases between them. This clonotype appeared many times. What it binds is unknown. The source is a woman younger than 35 with Graves' hyperthyroidism. The gene calls are TRBV10-3 and TRBJ1-2, with D tentatively TRBD1 (5 bases). Sequenced material: peripheral blood or thyroid tissue (not recorded which). CDR3 sequence (DNA): TGTGCCATCAGCCGGGGGGAGGGATCCGGCTACACCTTC. The encoded protein is CAISRGEGSGYTF.